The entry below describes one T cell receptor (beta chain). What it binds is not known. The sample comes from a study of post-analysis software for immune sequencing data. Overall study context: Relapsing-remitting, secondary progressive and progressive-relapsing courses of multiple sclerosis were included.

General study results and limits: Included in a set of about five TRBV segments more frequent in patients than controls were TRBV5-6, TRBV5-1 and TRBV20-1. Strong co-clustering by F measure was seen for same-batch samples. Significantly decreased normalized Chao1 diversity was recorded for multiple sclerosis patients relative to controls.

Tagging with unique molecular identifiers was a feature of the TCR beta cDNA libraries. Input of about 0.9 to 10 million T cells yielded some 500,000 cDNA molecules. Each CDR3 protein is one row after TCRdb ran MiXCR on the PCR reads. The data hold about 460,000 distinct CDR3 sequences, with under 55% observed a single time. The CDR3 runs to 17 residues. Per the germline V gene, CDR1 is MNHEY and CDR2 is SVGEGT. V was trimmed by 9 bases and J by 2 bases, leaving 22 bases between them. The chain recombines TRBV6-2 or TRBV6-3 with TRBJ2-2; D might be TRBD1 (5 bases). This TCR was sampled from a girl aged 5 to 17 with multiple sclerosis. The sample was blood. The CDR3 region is CASINGAGARNTGELFF. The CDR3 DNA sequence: TGTGCCAGTATCAACGGAGCTGGGGCTCGCAACACCGGGGAGCTGTTTTTT.